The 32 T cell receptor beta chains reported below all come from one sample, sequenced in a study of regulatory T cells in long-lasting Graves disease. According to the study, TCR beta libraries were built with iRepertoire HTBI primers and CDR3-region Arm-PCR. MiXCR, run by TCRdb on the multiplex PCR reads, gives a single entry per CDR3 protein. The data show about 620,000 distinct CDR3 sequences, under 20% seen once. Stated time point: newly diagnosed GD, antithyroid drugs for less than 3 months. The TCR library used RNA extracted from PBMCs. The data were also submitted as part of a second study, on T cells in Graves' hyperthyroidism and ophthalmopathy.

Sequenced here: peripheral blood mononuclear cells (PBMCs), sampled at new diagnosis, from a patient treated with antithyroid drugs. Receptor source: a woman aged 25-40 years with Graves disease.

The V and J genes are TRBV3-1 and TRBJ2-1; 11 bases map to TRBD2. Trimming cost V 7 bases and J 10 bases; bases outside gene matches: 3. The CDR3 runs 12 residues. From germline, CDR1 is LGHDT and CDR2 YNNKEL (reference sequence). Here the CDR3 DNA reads TGTGCCAGCAATAGCGGGAGGGGCGAGCAGTTCTTC. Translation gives CASNSGRGEQFF.

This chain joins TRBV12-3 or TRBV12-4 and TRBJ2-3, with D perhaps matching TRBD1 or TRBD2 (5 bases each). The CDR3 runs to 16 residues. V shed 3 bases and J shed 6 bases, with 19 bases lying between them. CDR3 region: CASSFRSGTPADTQYF. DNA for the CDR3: TGTGCCAGCAGTTTTCGGTCAGGGACCCCCGCGGATACGCAGTATTTT.

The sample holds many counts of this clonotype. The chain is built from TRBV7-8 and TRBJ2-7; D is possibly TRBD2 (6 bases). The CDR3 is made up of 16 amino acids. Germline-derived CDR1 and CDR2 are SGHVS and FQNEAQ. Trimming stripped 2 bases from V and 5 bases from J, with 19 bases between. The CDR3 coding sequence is TGTGCCAGCAGCTTATTGGCCGGGACTCGCGGGGACGAGCAGTACTTC. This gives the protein CASSLLAGTRGDEQYF.

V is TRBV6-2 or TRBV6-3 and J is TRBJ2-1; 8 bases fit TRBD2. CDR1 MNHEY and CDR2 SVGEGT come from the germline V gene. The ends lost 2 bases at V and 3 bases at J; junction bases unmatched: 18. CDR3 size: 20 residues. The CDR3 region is CASSYIITSGIRPGYNEQFF. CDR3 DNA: TGTGCCAGCAGTTACATCATCACTAGCGGCATACGGCCGGGCTACAATGAGCAGTTCTTC.

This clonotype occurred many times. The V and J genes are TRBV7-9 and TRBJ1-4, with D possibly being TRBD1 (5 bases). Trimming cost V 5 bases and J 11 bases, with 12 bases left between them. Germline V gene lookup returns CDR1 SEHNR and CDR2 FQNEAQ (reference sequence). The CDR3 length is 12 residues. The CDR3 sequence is CASSPQTEKLFF. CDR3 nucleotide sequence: TGTGCCAGCAGCCCCCAGACAGAGAAACTGTTTTTT.

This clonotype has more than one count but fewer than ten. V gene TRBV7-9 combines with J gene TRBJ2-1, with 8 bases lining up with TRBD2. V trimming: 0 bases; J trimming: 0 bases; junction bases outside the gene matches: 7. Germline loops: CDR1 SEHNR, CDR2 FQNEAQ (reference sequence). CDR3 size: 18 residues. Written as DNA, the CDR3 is TGTGCCAGCAGCTTAGCGCTCAAGCGGGAGAGCTCCTACAATGAGCAGTTCTTC. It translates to CASSLALKRESSYNEQFF.

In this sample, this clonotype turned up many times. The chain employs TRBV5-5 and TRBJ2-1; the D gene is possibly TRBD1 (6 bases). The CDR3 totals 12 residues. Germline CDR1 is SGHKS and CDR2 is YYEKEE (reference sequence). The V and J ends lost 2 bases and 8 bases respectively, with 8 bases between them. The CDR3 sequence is CASSLKGDEQFF. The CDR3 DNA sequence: TGTGCCAGCAGCTTAAAGGGGGATGAGCAGTTCTTC. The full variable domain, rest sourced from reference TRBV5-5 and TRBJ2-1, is DAGVTQSPTHLIKTRGQQVTLRCSPISGHKSVSWYQQVLGQGPQFIFQYYEKEERGRGNFPDRFSARQFPNYSSELNVNALLLGDSALYLCASSLKGDEQFFGPGTRLTVL.

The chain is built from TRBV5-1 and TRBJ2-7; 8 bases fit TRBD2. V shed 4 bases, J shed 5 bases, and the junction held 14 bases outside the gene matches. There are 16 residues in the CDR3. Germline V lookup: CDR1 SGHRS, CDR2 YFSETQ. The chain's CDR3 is CASSPSGLASSNEQYF. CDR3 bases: TGCGCCAGCAGCCCTTCCGGACTAGCTTCATCCAACGAGCAGTACTTC.

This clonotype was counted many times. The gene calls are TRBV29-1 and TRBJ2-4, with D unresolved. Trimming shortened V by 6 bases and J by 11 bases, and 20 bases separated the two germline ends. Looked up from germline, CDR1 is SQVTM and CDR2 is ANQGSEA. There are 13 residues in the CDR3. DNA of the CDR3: TGCAGCGTCTCGGACGGAAGAGATGTGGTTCAGTACTTC. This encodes CSVSDGRDVVQYF.

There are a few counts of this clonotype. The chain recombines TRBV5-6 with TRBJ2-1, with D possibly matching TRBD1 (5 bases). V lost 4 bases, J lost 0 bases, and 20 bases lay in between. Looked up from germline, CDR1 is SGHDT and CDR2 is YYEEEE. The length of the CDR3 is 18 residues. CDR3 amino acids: CASSLTTGSYSSYNEQFF. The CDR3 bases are TGTGCCAGCAGCCTGACAACAGGTTCCTATAGCTCCTACAATGAGCAGTTCTTC.

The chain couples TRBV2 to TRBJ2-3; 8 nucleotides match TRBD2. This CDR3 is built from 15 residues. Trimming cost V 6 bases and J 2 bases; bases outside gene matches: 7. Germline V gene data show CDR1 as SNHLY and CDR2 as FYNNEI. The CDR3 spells CASRWASGYTDTQYF. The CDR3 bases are TGTGCCAGCAGATGGGCTAGCGGGTACACAGATACGCAGTATTTT. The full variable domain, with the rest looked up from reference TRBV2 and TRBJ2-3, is EPEVTQTPSHQVTQMGQEVILRCVPISNHLYFYWYRQILGQKVEFLVSFYNNEISEKSEIFDDQFSVERPDGSNFTLKIRSTKLEDSAMYFCASRWASGYTDTQYFGPGTRLTVL.

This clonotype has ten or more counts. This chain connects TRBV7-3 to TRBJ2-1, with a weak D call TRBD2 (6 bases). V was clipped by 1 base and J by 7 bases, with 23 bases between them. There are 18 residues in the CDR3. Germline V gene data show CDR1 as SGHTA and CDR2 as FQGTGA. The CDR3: CASSLSQSVARRGNEQFF. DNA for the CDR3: TGTGCCAGCAGCTTAAGCCAGTCGGTAGCGAGACGGGGGAATGAGCAGTTCTTC. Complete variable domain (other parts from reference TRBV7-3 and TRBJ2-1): GAGVSQTPSNKVTEKGKYVELRCDPISGHTALYWYRQSLGQGPEFLIYFQGTGAADDSGLPNDRFFAVRPEGSVSTLKIQRTERGDSAVYLCASSLSQSVARRGNEQFFGPGTRLTVL.

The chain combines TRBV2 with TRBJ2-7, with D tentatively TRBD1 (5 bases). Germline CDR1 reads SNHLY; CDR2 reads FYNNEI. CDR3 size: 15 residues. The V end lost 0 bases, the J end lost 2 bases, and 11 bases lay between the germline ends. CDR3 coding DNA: TGTGCCAGCAGTGAAGCTGGAGACAGACCCTACGAGCAGTACTTC. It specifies CASSEAGDRPYEQYF.

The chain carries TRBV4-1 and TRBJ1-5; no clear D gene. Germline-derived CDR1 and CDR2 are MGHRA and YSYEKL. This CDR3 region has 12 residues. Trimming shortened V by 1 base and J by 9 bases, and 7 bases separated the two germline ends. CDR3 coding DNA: TGCGCCAGCAGCCAAGGGACTTGGCCCCAGCATTTT. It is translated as CASSQGTWPQHF.

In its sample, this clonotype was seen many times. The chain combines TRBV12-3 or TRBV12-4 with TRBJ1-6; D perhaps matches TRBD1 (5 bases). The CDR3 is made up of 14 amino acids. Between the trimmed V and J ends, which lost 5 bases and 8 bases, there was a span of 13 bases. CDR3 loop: CASSPRGSDSPLHF. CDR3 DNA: TGTGCCAGCAGTCCTAGGGGCTCGGATTCACCCCTCCACTTT.

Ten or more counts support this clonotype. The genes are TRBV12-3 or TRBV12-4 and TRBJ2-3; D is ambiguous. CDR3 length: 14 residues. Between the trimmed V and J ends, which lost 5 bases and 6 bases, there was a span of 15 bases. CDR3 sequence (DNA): TGTGCCAGCAGTCTCTACCAGTCCCCCGATACGCAGTATTTT. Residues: CASSLYQSPDTQYF.

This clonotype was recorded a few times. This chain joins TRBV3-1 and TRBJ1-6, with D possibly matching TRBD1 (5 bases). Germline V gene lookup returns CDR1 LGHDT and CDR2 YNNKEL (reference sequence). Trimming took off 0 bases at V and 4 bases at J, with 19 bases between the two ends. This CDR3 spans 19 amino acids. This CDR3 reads CASSQESEYGGFYNSPLHF. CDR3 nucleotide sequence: TGTGCCAGCAGCCAAGAATCGGAATACGGGGGGTTTTATAATTCACCCCTCCACTTT.

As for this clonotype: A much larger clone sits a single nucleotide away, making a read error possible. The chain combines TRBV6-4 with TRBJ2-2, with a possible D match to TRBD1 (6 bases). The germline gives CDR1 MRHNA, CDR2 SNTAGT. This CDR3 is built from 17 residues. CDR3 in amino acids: CASSWGSGQINTGELSF. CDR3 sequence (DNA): TGTGCCAGCAGTTGGGGATCCGGACAGATTAACACCGGGGAGCTGTCTTTT.

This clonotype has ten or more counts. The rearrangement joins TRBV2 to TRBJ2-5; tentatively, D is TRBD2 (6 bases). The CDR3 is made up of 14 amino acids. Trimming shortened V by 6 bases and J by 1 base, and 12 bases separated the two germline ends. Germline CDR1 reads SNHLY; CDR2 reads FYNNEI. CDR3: CASSSSLAQETQYF. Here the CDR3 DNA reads TGTGCCAGCAGCTCGTCACTAGCCCAAGAGACCCAGTACTTC.

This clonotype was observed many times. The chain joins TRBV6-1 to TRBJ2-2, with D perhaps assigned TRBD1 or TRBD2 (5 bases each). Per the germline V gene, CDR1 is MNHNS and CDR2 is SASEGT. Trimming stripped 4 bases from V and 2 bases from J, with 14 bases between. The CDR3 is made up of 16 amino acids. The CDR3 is CASSVLSGPNTGELFF. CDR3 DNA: TGTGCCAGCAGTGTTCTCTCGGGACCTAACACCGGGGAGCTGTTTTTT.

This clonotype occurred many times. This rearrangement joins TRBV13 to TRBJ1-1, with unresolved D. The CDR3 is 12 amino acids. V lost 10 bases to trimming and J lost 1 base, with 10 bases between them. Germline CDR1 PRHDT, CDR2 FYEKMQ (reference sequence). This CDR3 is CAIIDENTEAFF. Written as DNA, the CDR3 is TGTGCCATCATCGACGAGAACACTGAAGCTTTCTTT.

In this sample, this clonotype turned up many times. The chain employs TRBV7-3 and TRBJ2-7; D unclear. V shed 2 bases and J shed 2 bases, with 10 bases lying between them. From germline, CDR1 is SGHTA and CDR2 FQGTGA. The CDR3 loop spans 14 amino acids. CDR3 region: CASSLDHGPYEQYF. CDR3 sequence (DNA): TGTGCCAGCAGCTTAGACCACGGACCCTACGAGCAGTACTTC. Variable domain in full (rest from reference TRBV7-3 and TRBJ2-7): GAGVSQTPSNKVTEKGKYVELRCDPISGHTALYWYRQSLGQGPEFLIYFQGTGAADDSGLPNDRFFAVRPEGSVSTLKIQRTERGDSAVYLCASSLDHGPYEQYFGPGTRLTVT.

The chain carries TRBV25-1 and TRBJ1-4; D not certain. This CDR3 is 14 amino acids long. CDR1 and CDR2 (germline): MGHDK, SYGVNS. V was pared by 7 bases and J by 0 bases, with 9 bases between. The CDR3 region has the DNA TGTGCCAGCACCCCCAGCACAACTAATGAAAAACTGTTTTTT. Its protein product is CASTPSTTNEKLFF.

The CDR3 DNA reads TGCAGTGCTAGGGGCTCTGTTGGTCAGGACCATACCTACGAGCAGTACTTC. It is translated as CSARGSVGQDHTYEQYF. The J gene is TRBJ2-7, the V gene TRBV20-1; D is uncertain. CDR3 size: 17 residues. Germline V gene data show CDR1 as DFQATT and CDR2 as SNEGSKA (reference sequence). The ends were cut back, 3 bases at V and 2 bases at J, with 23 bases in the middle.

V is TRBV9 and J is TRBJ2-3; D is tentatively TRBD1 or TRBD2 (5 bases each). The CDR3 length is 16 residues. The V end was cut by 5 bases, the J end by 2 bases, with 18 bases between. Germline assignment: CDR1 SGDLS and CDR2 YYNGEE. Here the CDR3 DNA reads TGTGCCAGCAGGAAAAGAGGGGACGGGACCACAGATACGCAGTATTTT. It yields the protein CASRKRGDGTTDTQYF.

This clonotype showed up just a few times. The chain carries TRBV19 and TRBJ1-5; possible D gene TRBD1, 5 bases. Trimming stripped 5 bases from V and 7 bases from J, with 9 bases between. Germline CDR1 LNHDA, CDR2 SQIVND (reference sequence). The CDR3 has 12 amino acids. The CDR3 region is CASSSWGQPQHF. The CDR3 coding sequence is TGTGCCAGTAGTTCGTGGGGCCAGCCCCAGCATTTT.

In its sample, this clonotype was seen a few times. Here the CDR3 reads CASSLGGSGYQETQYF. CDR3 bases: TGTGCCAGCAGCTTAGGTGGTAGCGGGTACCAAGAGACCCAGTACTTC. The rearrangement links TRBV7-9 to TRBJ2-5; the match to TRBD2 covers 7 bases. The CDR3 is made up of 16 amino acids. The germline V gene has CDR1 SEHNR and CDR2 FQNEAQ (reference sequence). J lost 0 bases, V lost 1 base, and 5 bases had no gene match.

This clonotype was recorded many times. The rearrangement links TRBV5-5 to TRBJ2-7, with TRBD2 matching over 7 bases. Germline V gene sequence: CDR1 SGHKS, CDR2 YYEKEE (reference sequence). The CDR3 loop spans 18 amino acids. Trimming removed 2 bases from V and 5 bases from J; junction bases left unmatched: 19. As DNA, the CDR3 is TGTGCCAGCAGCTTCTCTGTTGCTGGGAGGGGAATGGGGCACGAGCAGTACTTC. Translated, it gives CASSFSVAGRGMGHEQYF.

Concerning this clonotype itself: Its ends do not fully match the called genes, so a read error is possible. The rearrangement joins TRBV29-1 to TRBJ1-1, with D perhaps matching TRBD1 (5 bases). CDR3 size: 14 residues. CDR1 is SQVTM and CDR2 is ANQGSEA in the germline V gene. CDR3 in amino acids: CSVEAPHLGAEASF. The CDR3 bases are TGCAGCGTTGAAGCCCCACACCTCGGGGCTGAAGCTTCCTTT.

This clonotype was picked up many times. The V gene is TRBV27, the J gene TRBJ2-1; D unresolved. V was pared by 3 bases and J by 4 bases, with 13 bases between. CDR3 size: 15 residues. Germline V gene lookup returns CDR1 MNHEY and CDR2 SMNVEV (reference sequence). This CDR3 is CASSFLGSRYNEQFF. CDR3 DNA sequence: TGTGCCAGCAGTTTCCTAGGGTCACGTTACAATGAGCAGTTCTTC.

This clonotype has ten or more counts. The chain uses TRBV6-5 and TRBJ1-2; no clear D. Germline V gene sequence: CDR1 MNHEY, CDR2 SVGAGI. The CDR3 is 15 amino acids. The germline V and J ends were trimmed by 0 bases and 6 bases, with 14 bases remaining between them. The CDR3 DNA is TGTGCCAGCAGTTACTCGGGCAGGAGGGAGGATGGCTACACCTTC. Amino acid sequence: CASSYSGRREDGYTF.

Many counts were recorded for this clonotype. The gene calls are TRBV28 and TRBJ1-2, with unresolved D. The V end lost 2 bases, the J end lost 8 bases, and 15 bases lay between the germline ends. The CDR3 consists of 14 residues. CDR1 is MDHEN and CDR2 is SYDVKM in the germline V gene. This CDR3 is CASSLESGLRGYTF. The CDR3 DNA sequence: TGTGCCAGCAGTTTAGAGTCCGGATTGAGAGGCTACACCTTC.